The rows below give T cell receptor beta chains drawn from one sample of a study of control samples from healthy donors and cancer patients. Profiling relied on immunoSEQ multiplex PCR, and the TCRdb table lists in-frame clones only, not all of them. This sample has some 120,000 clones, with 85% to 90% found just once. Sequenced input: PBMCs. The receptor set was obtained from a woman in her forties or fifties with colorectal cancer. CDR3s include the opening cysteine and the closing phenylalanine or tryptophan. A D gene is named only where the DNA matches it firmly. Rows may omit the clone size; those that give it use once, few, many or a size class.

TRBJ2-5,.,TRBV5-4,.,CASSTTGRETQYF,TGTGCCAGCAGCACGACAGGACGGGAGACCCAGTACTTC
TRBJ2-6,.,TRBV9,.,CASSVVGGRSSGANVLTF,TGTGCCAGCAGCGTAGTAGGGGGGAGAAGCTCTGGGGCCAACGTCCTGACTTTC
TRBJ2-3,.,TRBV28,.,CASTTGALAGGTQYF,TGTGCCAGCACCACAGGGGCACTAGCTGGAGGTACGCAGTATTTT
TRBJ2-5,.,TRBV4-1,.,CASSRDQRWETQYF,TGCGCCAGCAGCCGGGACCAGCGATGGGAGACCCAGTACTTC
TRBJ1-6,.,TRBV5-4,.,CASSLQRGNSPLHF,TGTGCCAGCAGCTTGCAAAGGGGCAATTCACCCCTCCACTTT
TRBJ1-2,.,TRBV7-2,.,CASSLASGVRNGYTF,TGTGCCAGCAGCTTAGCAAGCGGGGTGCGGAATGGCTACACCTTC
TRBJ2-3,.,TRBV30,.,CAWKRPRASTDTQYF,TGTGCCTGGAAAAGGCCCAGGGCTAGCACAGATACGCAGTATTTT
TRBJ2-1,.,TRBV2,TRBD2,CASSGLAGVYNEQFF,TGTGCCAGCAGTGGACTAGCGGGAGTCTACAATGAGCAGTTCTTC
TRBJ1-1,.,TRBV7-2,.,CASSLGTGTTEAFF,TGTGCCAGCAGCTTAGGTACGGGGACCACTGAAGCTTTCTTT
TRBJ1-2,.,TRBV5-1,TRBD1,CASSLTGGGYGYTF,TGCGCCAGCAGTCTGACAGGGGGCGGTTATGGCTACACCTTC
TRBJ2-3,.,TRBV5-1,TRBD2,CASSLGPGLAGGPWDTQYF,TGCGCCAGCAGCTTGGGTCCCGGACTAGCGGGGGGGCCTTGGGATACGCAGTATTTT
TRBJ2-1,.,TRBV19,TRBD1,CASSLARDRGLNEQFF,TGTGCCAGTAGCCTTGCCCGGGACAGGGGGCTCAATGAGCAGTTCTTC
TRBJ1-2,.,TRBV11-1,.,CASSLNGDYGYTF,TGTGCCAGCAGCTTAAATGGGGACTATGGCTACACCTTC
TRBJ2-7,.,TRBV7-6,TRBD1,CASSRTGGFIYEQYF,TGTGCCAGCAGCAGGACAGGGGGGTTTATCTACGAGCAGTACTTC
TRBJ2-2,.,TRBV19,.,CASKRSRDTGELFF,TGTGCCAGTAAACGGAGTAGGGACACCGGGGAGCTGTTTTTT
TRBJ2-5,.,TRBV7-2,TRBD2,CASSSFLGTSGQETQYF,TGTGCCAGCAGCTCATTTCTCGGGACTAGCGGGCAAGAGACCCAGTACTTC
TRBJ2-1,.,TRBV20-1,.,CSAPRGDARFF,TGCAGTGCCCCTCGGGGCGATGCCCGGTTCTTC
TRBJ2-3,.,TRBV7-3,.,CASSLRVADTQYF,TGTGCCAGCAGCTTAAGGGTGGCAGATACGCAGTATTTT
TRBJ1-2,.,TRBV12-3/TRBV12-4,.,CASSSTWDGYTF,TGTGCCAGCAGTTCTACCTGGGATGGCTACACCTTC
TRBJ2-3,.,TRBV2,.,CASSESVWMSTDTQYF,TGTGCCAGCAGTGAATCTGTGTGGATGAGCACAGATACGCAGTATTTT
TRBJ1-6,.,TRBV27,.,CASSPMSSYNSPLHF,TGTGCCAGCAGCCCAATGAGCTCCTATAATTCACCCCTCCACTTT
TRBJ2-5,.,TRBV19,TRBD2,CASSGRETSVRVTQYF,TGTGCCAGTAGTGGGCGGGAGACTAGCGTTCGGGTGACCCAGTACTTC
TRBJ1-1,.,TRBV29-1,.,CSAQRTANTEAFF,TGCAGCGCCCAAAGGACAGCGAACACTGAAGCTTTCTTT
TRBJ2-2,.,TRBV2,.,CASSVSSGNTGELFF,TGTGCCAGCAGTGTCTCGAGCGGGAACACCGGGGAGCTGTTTTTT
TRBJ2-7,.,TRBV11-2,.,CASSLSRGYEQYF,TGTGCCAGCAGCTTAAGCCGGGGTTACGAGCAGTACTTC
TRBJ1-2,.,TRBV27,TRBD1,CASSLQGDGYTF,TGTGCCAGCAGTCTACAGGGGGATGGCTACACCTTC
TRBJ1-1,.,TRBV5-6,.,CASSRTRGLGAFF,TGTGCCAGCAGCCGGACGAGAGGGCTCGGAGCTTTCTTT
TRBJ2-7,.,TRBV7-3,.,CASSRGPPSYEQYF,TGTGCCAGCAGCCGGGGACCCCCCTCCTACGAGCAGTACTTC
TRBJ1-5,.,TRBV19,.,CASSPGQSAQPQHF,TGTGCCAGTAGTCCTGGGCAGTCAGCTCAGCCCCAGCATTTT
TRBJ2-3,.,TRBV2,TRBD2,CASSSKRERIDTQYF,TGTGCCAGCAGTTCAAAGCGGGAGAGGATAGATACGCAGTATTTT
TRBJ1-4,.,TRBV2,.,CATARAPVREKLFF,TGTGCCACCGCCAGGGCCCCGGTTCGGGAAAAACTGTTTTTT
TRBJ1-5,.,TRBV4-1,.,CASSPFGQGKGQPQHF,TGCGCCAGCAGCCCGTTCGGTCAGGGCAAGGGTCAGCCCCAGCATTTT
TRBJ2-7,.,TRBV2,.,CASSERGPSSYEQYF,TGTGCCAGCAGTGAAAGGGGTCCTAGCTCCTACGAGCAGTACTTC
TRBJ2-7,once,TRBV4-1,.,CASSQAASSVGEQYF,TGCGCCAGCAGCCAAGCAGCTAGCTCGGTGGGCGAGCAGTACTTC
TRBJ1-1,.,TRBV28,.,CASAEVGGDIIEAFF,TGTGCCAGCGCCGAGGTCGGGGGGGATATTATAGAAGCTTTCTTT
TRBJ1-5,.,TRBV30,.,CAIGDSNQPQHF,TGTGCAATCGGGGATAGCAATCAGCCCCAGCATTTT
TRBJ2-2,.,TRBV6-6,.,CASSHGTQGTGELFF,TGTGCCAGCAGCCACGGTACCCAAGGCACCGGGGAGCTGTTTTTT
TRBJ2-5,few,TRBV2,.,CASRRGKETQYF,TGTGCCAGCAGACGGGGAAAAGAGACCCAGTACTTC
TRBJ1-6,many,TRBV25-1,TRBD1,CASIGTALNSPLHF,TGTGCCAGCATCGGGACAGCACTCAATTCACCCCTCCACTTT
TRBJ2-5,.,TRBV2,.,CASSEGLVYF,TGTGCCAGCAGTGAGGGGCTAGTTTACTTC
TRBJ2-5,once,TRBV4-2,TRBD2,CASSLYPAGGMGETQYF,TGTGCCAGCAGCCTCTATCCGGCGGGAGGGATGGGGGAGACCCAGTACTTC
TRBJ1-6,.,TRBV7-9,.,CASSPVAAENSPLHF,TGTGCCAGCAGCCCCGTAGCGGCAGAAAATTCACCCCTCCACTTT
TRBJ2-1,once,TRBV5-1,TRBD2,CASGRPSGNNEQFF,TGCGCCAGCGGCCGGCCTAGCGGCAACAATGAGCAGTTCTTC
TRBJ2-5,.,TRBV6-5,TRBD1,CASSRTGTQETQYF,TGTGCCAGCAGTCGGACAGGAACGCAAGAGACCCAGTACTTC
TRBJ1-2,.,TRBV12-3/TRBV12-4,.,CASKRQNYGYTF,TGTGCCAGCAAAAGACAAAACTATGGCTACACCTTC
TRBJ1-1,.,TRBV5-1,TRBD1,CASSSNRGEAFF,TGCGCCAGCAGCTCGAACAGGGGTGAAGCTTTCTTT
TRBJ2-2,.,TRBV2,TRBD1,CASSDADRDSLSFFANTGELFF,TGTGCCAGCAGTGATGCTGACCGGGACAGCCTAAGTTTTTTCGCGAACACCGGGGAGCTGTTTTTT